What follows are 13 T cell receptor beta chains derived from one specimen sequenced in a study of blood T cell repertoires in COVID-19. Repertoires were generated with immunoSEQ multiplex PCR, while TCRdb's copy carries only in-frame clones and drops some. This table has around 180,000 clones, roughly 80% appearing once. Input material: peripheral blood. Receptor source: a human donor in a cohort sampled during active COVID-19.

The CDR3: CASRPSGGAVRNTEAFF. The CDR3 DNA sequence: TGCGCCAGCAGGCCATCCGGGGGGGCTGTTCGGAACACTGAAGCTTTCTTT. The chain combines TRBV5-1 with TRBJ1-1, with TRBD1 as a possible D gene (6 bases). This CDR3 region has 17 residues. Looked up from germline, CDR1 is SGHRS and CDR2 is YFSETQ. The ends were cut back, 5 bases at V and 1 base at J, with 21 bases in the middle.

This rearrangement joins TRBV7-2 to TRBJ2-5, with D possibly TRBD2 on 6 matching bases. V was shortened by 6 bases and J by 2 bases, with 19 bases between the two germline ends. The germline gives CDR1 SGHTA, CDR2 FQGNSA. The CDR3 length is 16 residues. For the CDR3, the DNA is TGTGCCAGCAGTTCGGCCCGCGGGGCGGGTCAAGAGACCCAGTACTTC. Protein sequence: CASSSARGAGQETQYF. The full variable domain, with the rest looked up from reference TRBV7-2 and TRBJ2-5, is GAGVSQSPSNKVTEKGKDVELRCDPISGHTALYWYRQSLGQGLEFLIYFQGNSAPDKSGLPSDRFSAERTGGSVSTLTIQRTQQEDSAVYLCASSSARGAGQETQYFGPGTRLLVL.

This clone was seen only a few times. The V and J genes are TRBV7-9 and TRBJ2-7, with a weak D call TRBD1 (5 bases). Trimming removed 5 bases at V and 2 bases at J, with 19 bases between. The CDR3 runs to 16 residues. Per the germline V gene, CDR1 is SEHNR and CDR2 is FQNEAQ (reference sequence). CDR3 protein: CASSGNSQEITYEQYF. As DNA, the CDR3 is TGTGCCAGCAGCGGGAACTCACAGGAAATCACCTACGAGCAGTACTTC.

This rearrangement joins TRBV5-1 to TRBJ1-4, with 8 nucleotides matching TRBD1. The junction had 4 bases not matched to a gene; V was cut back by 3 bases and J by 0 bases. Germline V gene sequence: CDR1 SGHRS, CDR2 YFSETQ. The CDR3 has 16 residues. CDR3 DNA sequence: TGCGCCAGCAGCTCGGACAGGGCCTCAACTAATGAAAAACTGTTTTTT. Amino acid sequence: CASSSDRASTNEKLFF. Drawing the rest from reference TRBV5-1 and TRBJ1-4, the complete variable domain is KAGVTQTPRYLIKTRGQQVTLSCSPISGHRSVSWYQQTPGQGLQFLFEYFSETQRNKGNFPGRFSGRQFSNSRSEMNVSTLELGDSALYLCASSSDRASTNEKLFFGSGTQLSVL.

V gene TRBV13 combines with J gene TRBJ2-5; D uncertain. The CDR3 loop spans 14 amino acids. Germline lookup yields CDR1 PRHDT and CDR2 FYEKMQ (reference sequence). V was shortened by 5 bases and J by 5 bases, with 15 bases between the two germline ends. For the CDR3, the DNA is TGTGCCAGCAGCCCCGCGGTAGCAGCCGAGACCCAGTACTTC. It specifies CASSPAVAAETQYF.

The V and J genes are TRBV13 and TRBJ1-2, with no clear D. The CDR3 runs 12 residues. Trimming stripped 4 bases from V and 0 bases from J, with 3 bases between. CDR1 and CDR2 (germline): PRHDT, FYEKMQ (reference sequence). In DNA form, the CDR3 reads TGTGCCAGCAGCTCCTCTAACTATGGCTACACCTTC. Protein: CASSSSNYGYTF.

This chain connects TRBV5-6 to TRBJ2-7; D ambiguous. CDR1 SGHDT and CDR2 YYEEEE come from the germline V gene. The V end lost 0 bases, the J end lost 3 bases, and 7 bases lay between the germline ends. This CDR3 has 13 residues. CDR3 amino acids: CASSLGSGYEQYF. CDR3 nucleotides: TGTGCCAGCAGCTTGGGATCCGGCTACGAGCAGTACTTC.

CDR3 region: CASSRQSNSPLHF. As DNA, the CDR3 is TGTGCCAGCAGTCGACAGTCAAATTCACCCCTCCACTTT. The V call is TRBV27, the J call TRBJ1-6; a weak D match, TRBD1 (5 bases). This CDR3 is built from 13 residues. From germline, CDR1 is MNHEY and CDR2 SMNVEV (reference sequence). Trimming left V 5 bases short and J 7 bases short, with 9 bases between.

V is TRBV7-9 and J is TRBJ2-1; the D is unclear. Per the germline V gene, CDR1 is SEHNR and CDR2 is FQNEAQ (reference sequence). This CDR3 contains 13 residues. Trimming took 0 bases from V and 9 from J, leaving 9 bases between them. The CDR3 protein is CASSLAETGEQFF. The CDR3 coding sequence is TGTGCCAGCAGCTTAGCTGAAACCGGTGAGCAGTTCTTC. The full variable domain, with the rest looked up from reference TRBV7-9 and TRBJ2-1, is DTGVSQNPRHKITKRGQNVTFRCDPISEHNRLYWYRQTLGQGPEFLTYFQNEAQLEKSRLLSDRFSAERPKGSFSTLEIQRTEQGDSAMYLCASSLAETGEQFFGPGTRLTVL.

Of note for this clone: One end of the junction varies from germline; a read error may be responsible. J is TRBJ2-1 and V is TRBV28; 9 nucleotides line up with TRBD2. This CDR3 region has 16 residues. CDR1 and CDR2 (germline): MDHEN, SYDVKM. CDR3 bases: TGTGCCAGCAGCCGTTACGGGCGGGGGGGCTACGATGAGCAGTTCTTC. It codes for CASSRYGRGGYDEQFF. Full variable domain (outside the CDR3, taken from reference TRBV28 and TRBJ2-1): DVKVTQSSRYLVKRTGEKVFLECVQDMDHENMFWYRQDPGLGLRLIYFSYDVKMKEKGDIPEGYSVSREKKERFSLILESASTNQTSMYLCASSRYGRGGYDEQFFGPGTRLTVL.

The V call is TRBV29-1, the J call TRBJ2-3; the D gene is possibly TRBD1 (5 bases). Germline loops: CDR1 SQVTM, CDR2 ANQGSEA. The CDR3 runs to 12 residues. The V and J ends lost 7 bases and 0 bases respectively, with 8 bases between them. CDR3 region: CSGAGSTDTQYF. The CDR3 nucleotides read TGCAGCGGAGCAGGGAGCACAGATACGCAGTATTTT.

The V gene is TRBV5-1, the J gene TRBJ1-2; D may be TRBD1 (6 bases). V lost 0 bases, J lost 6 bases, and 12 bases lay in between. Germline CDR1 reads SGHRS; CDR2 reads YFSETQ. This CDR3 comprises 14 residues. In DNA, the CDR3 is TGCGCCAGCAGCTTGGTAGGGGGACGGAATGGCTACACCTTC. This gives the protein CASSLVGGRNGYTF.

This clone was picked up a small number of times. The chain is built from TRBV4-2 and TRBJ1-2, with unresolved D. CDR1 is LGHNA and CDR2 is YNFKEQ in the germline V gene. CDR3 size: 16 residues. V dropped 2 bases and J dropped 4 bases, with 17 bases sitting between them. The CDR3 loop is CASSQRQAVGSYGYTF. The CDR3 DNA reads TGTGCCAGCAGCCAACGGCAGGCCGTAGGGAGCTATGGCTACACCTTC.